The rows below give T cell receptor beta chains drawn from one sample of a study of post-analysis software for immune sequencing data. TCRdb called the PCR reads again in MiXCR, with one record for every CDR3 protein. The table records about 820,000 distinct CDR3 sequences, approximately 50% of them present only once. What was sequenced was blood. The receptor set was obtained from a girl under 18 with multiple sclerosis. CDR3s include the opening cysteine and the closing phenylalanine or tryptophan. The D gene is left open where the match is weak. The size of a clone is reported for some rows only, either as once, few or many, or as a class for expanded clones.

J: TRBJ2-1; D: NA; size: NA; V: TRBV6-6; CDR3: CASSSRHGGRSYNEQFF; DNA: TGTGCCAGCAGTTCCAGGCACGGGGGAAGGTCCTACAATGAGCAGTTCTTC
J: TRBJ2-3; D: TRBD1; size: NA; V: TRBV18; CDR3: CASSPRKGAGTDTQYF; DNA: TGTGCCAGCTCACCAAGAAAGGGGGCTGGCACAGATACGCAGTATTTT
J: TRBJ2-7; D: TRBD2; size: few; V: TRBV12-3/TRBV12-4; CDR3: CASSFLAGATYASYEQYF; DNA: TGTGCCAGCAGTTTTCTAGCGGGAGCGACGTATGCCTCCTACGAGCAGTACTTC
J: TRBJ2-5; D: NA; size: NA; V: TRBV12-3/TRBV12-4; CDR3: CASSLNGETQYF; DNA: TGTGCCAGCAGTTTGAACGGCGAGACCCAGTACTTC
J: TRBJ2-7; D: TRBD2; size: NA; V: TRBV7-9; CDR3: CASSSGTSGRSAYEQYF; DNA: TGTGCCAGCAGCTCCGGGACTAGCGGGCGAAGCGCCTACGAGCAGTACTTC
J: TRBJ2-5; D: TRBD2; size: once; V: TRBV20-1; CDR3: CSARVNSGSISYQETQYF; DNA: TGCAGTGCTAGAGTTAATAGCGGGTCAATCTCGTACCAAGAGACCCAGTACTTC
J: TRBJ2-7; D: NA; size: NA; V: TRBV13; CDR3: CASSRRPTGTEDEQYF; DNA: TGTGCCAGCAGCCGCAGGCCAACCGGGACCGAGGACGAGCAGTACTTC
J: TRBJ2-1; D: TRBD2; size: few; V: TRBV5-1; CDR3: CASSPRLAGFQFF; DNA: TGCGCCAGCAGCCCTAGACTAGCGGGATTCCAGTTCTTC
J: TRBJ2-6; D: NA; size: NA; V: TRBV19; CDR3: CASSLPRVGANVLTF; DNA: TGTGCCAGTAGTCTTCCCCGGGTTGGGGCCAACGTCCTGACTTTC
J: TRBJ2-6; D: NA; size: many; V: TRBV27; CDR3: CASSFSSGANVLTF; DNA: TGTGCCAGCAGTTTCAGCTCTGGGGCCAACGTCCTGACTTTC
J: TRBJ1-5; D: TRBD1; size: few; V: TRBV10-3; CDR3: CAISGTGRQPQHF; DNA: TGTGCCATCAGTGGGACAGGGAGGCAGCCCCAGCATTTT
J: TRBJ2-3; D: NA; size: few; V: TRBV7-9; CDR3: CASSLAVSADTQYF; DNA: TGTGCCAGCAGCTTAGCAGTAAGCGCCGATACGCAGTATTTT
J: TRBJ1-2; D: NA; size: NA; V: TRBV7-9; CDR3: CASSLGETGSGGYTF; DNA: TGTGCCAGCAGCTTGGGCGAAACAGGATCGGGGGGTTACACCTTC
J: TRBJ1-1; D: TRBD1; size: NA; V: TRBV5-1; CDR3: CASSLTLDREAFF; DNA: TGCGCCAGCAGCTTGACGCTGGACAGGGAAGCTTTCTTT
J: TRBJ2-1; D: NA; size: NA; V: TRBV11-2; CDR3: CASSLDGVNEQFF; DNA: TGTGCCAGCAGCTTAGATGGGGTTAATGAGCAGTTCTTC
J: TRBJ2-1; D: TRBD2; size: NA; V: TRBV5-1; CDR3: CASSLVQSGGAYNEQFF; DNA: TGCGCCAGCAGCTTGGTTCAAAGCGGGGGGGCCTACAATGAGCAGTTCTTC
J: TRBJ2-2; D: TRBD2; size: few; V: TRBV6-2/TRBV6-3; CDR3: CASRGSGRARPGELFF; DNA: TGTGCCAGCAGAGGTAGCGGGAGGGCACGGCCCGGGGAGCTGTTTTTT
J: TRBJ2-2; D: NA; size: NA; V: TRBV25-1; CDR3: CASSAGSGELFF; DNA: TGTGCCAGCAGTGCAGGATCCGGGGAGCTGTTTTTT
J: TRBJ1-4; D: TRBD1; size: once; V: TRBV20-1; CDR3: CSAHQGATNEKLFF; DNA: TGCAGTGCCCACCAGGGGGCAACAAATGAAAAACTGTTTTTT
J: TRBJ2-1; D: NA; size: once; V: TRBV20-1; CDR3: CSASRQSNEQFF; DNA: TGCAGTGCTTCTAGACAGTCCAATGAGCAGTTCTTC
J: TRBJ1-1; D: TRBD1; size: few; V: TRBV12-3/TRBV12-4; CDR3: CASSPRQGAGAFF; DNA: TGTGCCAGCAGTCCTCGACAGGGGGCGGGAGCTTTCTTT
J: TRBJ1-1; D: NA; size: NA; V: TRBV12-5; CDR3: CASGLVRPSAATEAFF; DNA: TGTGCTAGTGGTTTGGTACGGCCTTCGGCGGCCACTGAAGCTTTCTTT
J: TRBJ2-5; D: NA; size: NA; V: TRBV12-3/TRBV12-4; CDR3: CASRGSEETQYF; DNA: TGTGCCAGCAGGGGTAGTGAAGAGACCCAGTACTTC
J: TRBJ2-5; D: TRBD2; size: NA; V: TRBV27; CDR3: CASSPLASGGQYF; DNA: TGTGCCAGCAGTCCGCTAGCATCGGGGGGGCAGTACTTC
J: TRBJ2-7; D: TRBD2; size: NA; V: TRBV20-1; CDR3: CSARSPWASGSVEQYF; DNA: TGCAGTGCTAGATCACCGTGGGCTAGCGGGAGCGTCGAGCAGTACTTC
J: TRBJ2-7; D: TRBD2; size: NA; V: TRBV4-1; CDR3: CASSQEPSGVSYEQYF; DNA: TGCGCCAGCAGCCAAGAGCCCAGCGGGGTCTCCTACGAGCAGTACTTC
J: TRBJ2-1; D: NA; size: NA; V: TRBV4-1; CDR3: CASSQDDRGNEQFF; DNA: TGCGCCAGCAGCCAAGATGATAGGGGAAATGAGCAGTTCTTC